In its sample, the clone carrying this T cell receptor beta chain was seen once. The antigen remains undetermined. This entry is derived from a study of CD8+ T cells in alopecia areata. Whole-study findings and limits: With patients, TCR sharing proved less clear than in mice, a difference possibly related to HLA. Scalp lesions, especially in alopecia totalis/universalis, had higher clonality than normal scalp.

Sequencing templates came from extracted RNA that was reverse transcribed into cDNA. TCRdb's table, derived via immunoSEQ multiplex PCR, lists solely in-frame clones and lacks some. Among 95,000 to 120,000 clones, approximately 59% were seen once, and the ten largest hold roughly 20%. Losses at the gene ends were 4 bases for V and 5 bases for J; bases not matched to a gene: 9. Germline assignment: CDR1 SQVTM and CDR2 ANQGSEA. The CDR3 contains 14 residues. Source material: CD8+ T cells sorted from blood. The clonotype was recovered from a human donor in good health. The chain uses TRBV29-1 and TRBJ1-2, with 8 bases aligning to TRBD1. CDR3 residues: CSVAGQGLRYGYTF. The CDR3 DNA is TGCAGCGTTGCTGGACAGGGACTTCGGTATGGCTACACCTTC.